Below are 30 T cell receptor beta chains sequenced from a single sample in a study of CD8+ T cells in alopecia areata. Sequencing relied on a cDNA template that was reverse transcribed from extracted RNA. Repertoires were generated with immunoSEQ multiplex PCR, while TCRdb's copy carries only in-frame clones and drops some. The repertoire holds roughly 60,000 clones, with 44% as singletons. Sequencing was performed on NKG2D-low CD8+ T cells sorted from blood. These TCRs come from a human donor with alopecia areata.

The chain has TRBV7-9 and TRBJ2-5; the D is unclear. There are 12 residues in the CDR3. Trimming pared 2 bases from V and 1 base from J, leaving 2 bases between. The V gene's germline CDR1 is SEHNR and CDR2 FQNEAQ (reference sequence). The CDR3 region is CASSLLQETQYF. CDR3 nucleotides: TGTGCCAGCAGCTTACTCCAAGAGACCCAGTACTTC.

The rearrangement uses TRBV6-5 and TRBJ2-5, with a tentative D call TRBD1 (6 bases). From germline, CDR1 is MNHEY and CDR2 SVGAGI. The CDR3 spans 14 residues. Trimming shortened V by 6 bases and J by 3 bases, and 14 bases separated the two germline ends. Written as DNA, the CDR3 is TGTGCCAGCAGCCCTCCAGGGGCTGAAGAGACCCAGTACTTC. This encodes CASSPPGAEETQYF.

The chain has TRBV13 and TRBJ1-1; no clear D gene. V was clipped by 4 bases and J by 1 base, with 10 bases between them. Germline CDR1 is PRHDT and CDR2 is FYEKMQ (reference sequence). CDR3 length: 14 amino acids. Written as DNA, the CDR3 is TGTGCCAGCAGCTCATCAGGACGGAACACTGAAGCTTTCTTT. Translating gives CASSSSGRNTEAFF.

The chain uses TRBV7-9 and TRBJ2-4; 10 positions agree with TRBD2. V lost 4 bases to trimming and J lost 0 bases; unmatched junction nucleotides: 6. This CDR3 contains 17 residues. Germline CDR1 is SEHNR and CDR2 is FQNEAQ (reference sequence). The CDR3 region is CASSSQGLAEAKNIQYF. Written as DNA, the CDR3 is TGTGCCAGCAGCTCCCAAGGACTAGCGGAAGCCAAAAACATTCAGTACTTC.

The CDR3 spells CASSFGRYLYNEQFF. CDR3 bases: TGTGCCAGCAGTTTCGGACGGTATCTCTACAATGAGCAGTTCTTC. V usage is TRBV27 and J usage is TRBJ2-1; D call uncertain. CDR3 size: 15 residues. Trimming pared 3 bases from V and 3 bases from J, leaving 12 bases between. The germline gives CDR1 MNHEY, CDR2 SMNVEV (reference sequence).

The chain carries TRBV7-9 and TRBJ2-1; 7 nucleotides match TRBD1. The germline gives CDR1 SEHNR, CDR2 FQNEAQ (reference sequence). V shed 5 bases, J shed 9 bases, and the junction held 4 bases outside the gene matches. The CDR3 is made up of 12 amino acids. DNA of the CDR3: TGTGCCAGCAGCACAGGGGTGGTTGAGCAGTTCTTC. It encodes CASSTGVVEQFF.

A remark on this clone: A read error may account for a junction end that differs from germline. The CDR3 loop reads CANSLSRQGGNTIYF. The CDR3, as DNA: TGTGCCAACAGTTTATCCCGCCAGGGAGGAAACACCATATATTTT. The rearrangement joins TRBV27 to TRBJ1-3, with D possibly matching TRBD1 (5 bases). This CDR3 is built from 15 residues. Germline V gives CDR1 MNHEY, CDR2 SMNVEV (reference sequence).

The chain has TRBV29-1 and TRBJ2-7, with D maybe TRBD2 (5 bases). The CDR3 contains 12 residues. CDR1 is SQVTM, CDR2 ANQGSEA, per germline. Trimming left V 2 bases short and J 3 bases short, with 8 bases between. CDR3 in DNA: TGCAGCGTTGAAAAGGAGGACTACGAGCAGTACTTC. Translated: CSVEKEDYEQYF.

This chain links TRBV30 with TRBJ2-3; the match to TRBD2 covers 11 bases. The germline CDR1 and CDR2 sequences are GTSNPN and SVGIG (reference sequence). Trimming at V came to 1 base and at J to 2 bases, leaving 2 bases not matched to a gene. This CDR3 has 15 amino acids. CDR3 protein: CAWSGLAGNTDTQYF. CDR3 coding DNA: TGTGCCTGGAGTGGACTAGCGGGAAACACAGATACGCAGTATTTT.

The CDR3 sequence: CASSVGGELFF. The CDR3 bases are TGTGCCAGCAGCGTAGGCGGGGAGCTGTTTTTT. The rearrangement links TRBV9 to TRBJ2-2; D is unclear. Germline V lookup: CDR1 SGDLS, CDR2 YYNGEE. This CDR3 is built from 11 residues. Trimming cost V 0 bases and J 7 bases, with 1 base left between them.

The chain has TRBV7-9 and TRBJ2-5, with 7 bases that match TRBD2. Germline V gives CDR1 SEHNR, CDR2 FQNEAQ (reference sequence). The CDR3 totals 15 residues. V gave up 6 bases and J gave up 2 bases; unmatched junction bases: 9. In nucleotides, the CDR3 is TGTGCCAGCAGTTCCATGGGAGGGAGGCAAGAGACCCAGTACTTC. Translating gives CASSSMGGRQETQYF.

This clone was found a few times. V gene TRBV4-3 combines with J gene TRBJ1-1; a weak D match, TRBD1 (6 bases). Trimming pared 5 bases from V and 1 base from J, leaving 8 bases between. Germline V lookup: CDR1 LGHNA, CDR2 YSLEER. The CDR3 has 13 amino acids. The CDR3 nucleotides are TGCGCCAGCAGCTGGGGACAGAACACTGAAGCTTTCTTT. Its protein is CASSWGQNTEAFF.

This clone appeared a few times. The chain joins TRBV14 to TRBJ2-3, with 10 bases fitting TRBD1. CDR1 is SGHDN and CDR2 is FVKESK in the germline V gene. The CDR3 is 16 residues long. V trimming: 5 bases; J trimming: 2 bases; junction bases outside the gene matches: 7. In DNA, the CDR3 is TGTGCCAGCAGCGCCCGGACAGGGGGTCTCACAGATACGCAGTATTTT. Its protein product is CASSARTGGLTDTQYF.

This sequence joins TRBV2 and TRBJ2-5; 8 bases match TRBD2. This CDR3 region has 13 residues. V lost 8 bases to trimming and J lost 4 bases; unmatched junction nucleotides: 6. In germline, CDR1 is SNHLY, CDR2 FYNNEI. This chain's CDR3 is CASLNRGGETQYF. CDR3 in DNA: TGTGCCAGCTTGAACCGGGGGGGAGAGACCCAGTACTTC.

This clone has a handful of counts. The chain joins TRBV29-1 to TRBJ2-7, with D perhaps TRBD2 (6 bases). V shed 5 bases and J shed 2 bases, with 19 bases lying between them. The CDR3 spans 15 residues. In germline, CDR1 is SQVTM, CDR2 ANQGSEA. The CDR3 DNA is TGCAGCGTTACCGATGCGCGGGGAAGGACCTACGAGCAGTACTTC. It is translated as CSVTDARGRTYEQYF.

This chain links TRBV7-9 with TRBJ2-5; D is possibly TRBD1 (6 bases). V lost 2 bases and J lost 5, with 15 bases in between. CDR3 size: 15 residues. Germline CDR1 is SEHNR and CDR2 is FQNEAQ (reference sequence). CDR3 sequence: CASSLFQGQGETQYF. The DNA of the CDR3 is TGTGCCAGCAGCTTATTCCAGGGGCAGGGGGAGACCCAGTACTTC.

This clone was observed a few times. The V and J genes are TRBV6-6 and TRBJ1-5; tentative D call: TRBD1 (5 bases). The CDR3 runs to 15 residues. V dropped 8 bases and J dropped 4 bases, with 18 bases sitting between them. Germline V gene lookup returns CDR1 MNHNY and CDR2 SVGAGI (reference sequence). CDR3 amino acids: CASRFRDGRNQPQHF. DNA of the CDR3: TGTGCCAGCCGCTTCCGGGACGGAAGAAATCAGCCCCAGCATTTT.

This clone was recorded a few times. The chain employs TRBV2 and TRBJ1-2, with D perhaps TRBD1 (6 bases). Germline V lookup: CDR1 SNHLY, CDR2 FYNNEI. The CDR3 is 12 residues long. V gave up 8 bases and J gave up 14 bases, with 21 bases separating them. The CDR3 region is CASPGRGIVQTF. In DNA form, the CDR3 reads TGTGCCAGCCCTGGGAGGGGGATCGTGCAAACCTTC. Complete variable domain (other parts from reference TRBV2 and TRBJ1-2): EPEVTQTPSHQVTQMGQEVILRCVPISNHLYFYWYRQILGQKVEFLVSFYNNEISEKSEIFDDQFSVERPDGSNFTLKIRSTKLEDSAMYFCASPGRGIVQTFGSGTRLTVV.

The J gene is TRBJ2-2, the V gene TRBV14; possibly TRBD1 for D (6 bases). The V end was cut by 4 bases, the J end by 2 bases, with 14 bases between. CDR1 and CDR2 (germline): SGHDN, FVKESK. The CDR3 spans 16 residues. CDR3 region: CASSRGHRPNTGELFF. The CDR3, as DNA: TGTGCCAGCAGCCGGGGACACCGTCCCAACACCGGGGAGCTGTTTTTT. Full variable domain (missing parts from reference TRBV14 and TRBJ2-2): EAGVTQFPSHSVIEKGQTVTLRCDPISGHDNLYWYRRVMGKEIKFLLHFVKESKQDESGMPNNRFLAERTGGTYSTLKVQPAELEDSGVYFCASSRGHRPNTGELFFGEGSRLTVL.

This clone was detected only a few times. The J gene is TRBJ2-7, the V gene TRBV9; tentative D call: TRBD1 (6 bases). There are 14 residues in the CDR3. V lost 0 bases and J 4 bases, leaving 11 bases between the germline ends. The germline V gene has CDR1 SGDLS and CDR2 YYNGEE. CDR3 residues: CASSVAEQGYEQYF. The CDR3 region has the DNA TGTGCCAGCAGCGTAGCGGAACAGGGTTACGAGCAGTACTTC.

The chain carries TRBV29-1 and TRBJ2-1, with D hard to call. V was clipped by 3 bases and J by 7 bases, with 10 bases between them. The length of the CDR3 is 12 residues. From germline, CDR1 is SQVTM and CDR2 ANQGSEA. CDR3 in DNA: TGCAGCGTTGAGTTCTTAATAAATGAGCAGTTCTTC. Protein: CSVEFLINEQFF.

This clone was counted between two and nine times. The gene calls are TRBV6-4 and TRBJ2-3, with TRBD2 matching 11 bases. CDR1 is MRHNA, CDR2 SNTAGT, per germline. The CDR3 spans 15 residues. The ends lost 3 bases at V and 4 bases at J; junction bases unmatched: 3. The CDR3 here is CASSDSGGAADTQYF. For the CDR3, the DNA is TGTGCCAGCAGTGATAGCGGGGGGGCCGCAGATACGCAGTATTTT.

This clone was seen only once. The V gene is TRBV4-3, the J gene TRBJ2-5; 7 nucleotides align to TRBD2. This CDR3 spans 15 amino acids. Looked up from germline, CDR1 is LGHNA and CDR2 is YSLEER. V lost 1 base and J lost 2; bases outside the gene matches: 4. The CDR3 sequence is CASSQGAGDQETQYF. In nucleotides, the CDR3 is TGCGCCAGCAGCCAAGGGGCGGGGGATCAAGAGACCCAGTACTTC.

The chain recombines TRBV13 with TRBJ1-1; D is unclear. Germline V gene data show CDR1 as PRHDT and CDR2 as FYEKMQ (reference sequence). The CDR3 covers 15 residues. Between the trimmed V and J ends, which lost 1 base and 1 base, there was a span of 10 bases. CDR3 coding DNA: TGTGCCAGCAGCTTAGATGGTAACTCGAACACTGAAGCTTTCTTT. This gives the protein CASSLDGNSNTEAFF.

This clone showed up just a few times. The sample holds other DNA sequences that translate to the same CDR3. The V and J genes are TRBV7-9 and TRBJ2-7; the D gene is possibly TRBD1 (6 bases). This CDR3 comprises 14 residues. Trimming removed 5 bases at V and 2 bases at J, with 13 bases between. Germline values: CDR1 SEHNR, CDR2 FQNEAQ (reference sequence). CDR3 protein: CASSPARDTYEQYF. In DNA, the CDR3 is TGTGCCAGCAGCCCCGCTAGGGACACCTACGAGCAGTACTTC.

The rearrangement joins TRBV2 to TRBJ2-1; D uncertain. CDR1 is SNHLY, CDR2 FYNNEI, per germline. Trimming removed 4 bases at V and 1 base at J, with 14 bases between. This CDR3 comprises 16 residues. The CDR3 spells CASSGGLTHSYNEQFF. Here the CDR3 DNA reads TGTGCCAGCAGTGGGGGTTTAACCCATTCCTACAATGAGCAGTTCTTC.

The chain is built from TRBV7-9 and TRBJ2-1; D not certain. CDR3 length: 12 residues. V lost 3 bases and J lost 6, with 6 bases in between. Germline CDR1 reads SEHNR; CDR2 reads FQNEAQ (reference sequence). CDR3: CASSFTSNEQFF. CDR3 nucleotides: TGTGCCAGCAGCTTCACTTCCAATGAGCAGTTCTTC.

This rearrangement joins TRBV7-9 to TRBJ2-5; D is possibly TRBD1 (5 bases). The CDR3 runs to 13 residues. Trimming left V 2 bases short and J 5 bases short, with 9 bases between. The germline V gene has CDR1 SEHNR and CDR2 FQNEAQ (reference sequence). The CDR3 DNA sequence: TGTGCCAGCAGCTTACCAGGGCAGGAGACCCAGTACTTC. Translated: CASSLPGQETQYF.

The chain combines TRBV5-6 with TRBJ1-4; the D gene is possibly TRBD1 (5 bases). Trimming removed 0 bases at V and 7 bases at J, with 13 bases between. The germline V gene has CDR1 SGHDT and CDR2 YYEEEE. This CDR3 spans 15 amino acids. The chain's CDR3 is CASSLGQPWGEKLFF. The CDR3 DNA sequence: TGTGCCAGCAGCTTGGGACAGCCATGGGGTGAAAAACTGTTTTTT.

The chain combines TRBV29-1 with TRBJ2-2; unclear D gene. This CDR3 contains 12 residues. The V and J ends lost 4 bases and 1 base respectively, with 4 bases between them. In germline, CDR1 is SQVTM, CDR2 ANQGSEA. Here the CDR3 reads CSVGENTGELFF. In DNA form, the CDR3 reads TGCAGCGTTGGTGAGAACACCGGGGAGCTGTTTTTT.